This note documents a single T cell receptor (beta chain) sequence. The data are from a study of blood T cell repertoires in COVID-19. The junction had 2 bases not matched to a gene; V was cut back by 2 bases and J by 8 bases. Germline values: CDR1 GTSNPN, CDR2 SVGIG (reference sequence). CDR3 length equals 12 residues. Per the authors' pipeline: Amplification of reference gene primers was used by the study to estimate nucleated cell counts. The table came from immunoSEQ multiplex PCR; TCRdb's copy has only in-frame clones and leaves some out. For V, J and clone size, that table is used; D and trimming come from the DNA. The data hold some 170,000 clones, with roughly 84% observed a single time. In terms of age and location, participants ranged from roughly 18 to 90 years and lived in about 25 US areas.

The receptor's source is a man aged 50 or older who had recovered from COVID-19. What was sequenced was PBMCs or T cells enriched from blood (not recorded which). The chain links TRBV30 to TRBJ1-4, with 7 nucleotides matching TRBD1. The CDR3 loop reads CAWSRDREKLFF. In nucleotides, the CDR3 is TGTGCCTGGAGTCGGGACAGAGAAAAACTGTTTTTT.